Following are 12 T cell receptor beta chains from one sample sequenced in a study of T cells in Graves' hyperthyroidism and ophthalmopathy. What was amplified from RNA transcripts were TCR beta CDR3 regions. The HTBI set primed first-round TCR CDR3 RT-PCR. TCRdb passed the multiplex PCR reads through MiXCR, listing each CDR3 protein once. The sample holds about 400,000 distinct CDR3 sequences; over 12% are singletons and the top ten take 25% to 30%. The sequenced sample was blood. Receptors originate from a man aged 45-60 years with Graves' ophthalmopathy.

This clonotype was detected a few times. For the CDR3, the DNA is TGTGCCAGCAGTAGCGGGAGTAAGGAAGAGACCCAGTACTTC. It codes for CASSSGSKEETQYF. V gene TRBV7-9 combines with J gene TRBJ2-5, with TRBD2 identical over 9 bases. Trimming took 6 bases from V and 3 from J; bases not matched to a gene: 5. The CDR3 covers 14 residues. CDR1 is SEHNR, CDR2 FQNEAQ, per germline (reference sequence).

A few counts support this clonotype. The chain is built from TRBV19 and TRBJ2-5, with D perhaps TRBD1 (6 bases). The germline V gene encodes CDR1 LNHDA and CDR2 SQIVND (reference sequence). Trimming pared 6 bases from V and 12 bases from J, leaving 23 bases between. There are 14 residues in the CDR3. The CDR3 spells CASSKMGDTPGEYF. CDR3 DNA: TGTGCCAGTAGCAAGATGGGGGACACCCCTGGCGAGTACTTC.

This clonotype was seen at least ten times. The CDR3 loop reads CSVDDRESGNEQFF. CDR3 DNA: TGCAGCGTTGATGATCGGGAGTCAGGAAATGAGCAGTTCTTC. The genes are TRBV29-1 and TRBJ2-1; D is possibly TRBD2 (6 bases). This CDR3 is built from 14 residues. Germline V lookup: CDR1 SQVTM, CDR2 ANQGSEA. V lost 3 bases, J lost 7 bases, and 16 bases lay in between.

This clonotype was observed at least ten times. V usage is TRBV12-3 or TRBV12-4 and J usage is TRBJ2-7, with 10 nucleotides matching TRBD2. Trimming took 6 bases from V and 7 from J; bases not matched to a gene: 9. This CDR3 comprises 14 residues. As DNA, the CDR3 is TGTGCCAGCAGCCGGACTAGCGGACTACGGGAGCAGTACTTC. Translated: CASSRTSGLREQYF.

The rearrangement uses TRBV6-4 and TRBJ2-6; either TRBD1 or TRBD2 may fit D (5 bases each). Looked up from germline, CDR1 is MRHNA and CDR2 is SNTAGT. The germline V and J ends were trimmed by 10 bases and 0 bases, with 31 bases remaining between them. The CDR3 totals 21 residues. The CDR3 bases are TGTGCCACCAATTGGGGTTGCCTTGGGGGAATGACCGTCTCTGGGGCCAACGTCCTGACTTTC. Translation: CATNWGCLGGMTVSGANVLTF.

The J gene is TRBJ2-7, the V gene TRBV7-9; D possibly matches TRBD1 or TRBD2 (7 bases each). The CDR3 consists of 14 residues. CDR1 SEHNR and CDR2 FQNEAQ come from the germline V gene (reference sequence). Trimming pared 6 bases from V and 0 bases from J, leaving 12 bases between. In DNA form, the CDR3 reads TGTGCCAGCAGGCAGGGGGAGGGCTCCTACGAGCAGTACTTC. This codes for CASRQGEGSYEQYF.

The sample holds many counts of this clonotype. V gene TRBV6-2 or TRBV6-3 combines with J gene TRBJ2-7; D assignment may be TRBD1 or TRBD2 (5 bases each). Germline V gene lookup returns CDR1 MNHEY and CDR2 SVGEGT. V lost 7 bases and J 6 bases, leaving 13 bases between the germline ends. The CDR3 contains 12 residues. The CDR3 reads CASTGASSEQYF. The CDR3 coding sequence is TGTGCCAGCACCGGGGCCTCTAGCGAGCAGTACTTC.

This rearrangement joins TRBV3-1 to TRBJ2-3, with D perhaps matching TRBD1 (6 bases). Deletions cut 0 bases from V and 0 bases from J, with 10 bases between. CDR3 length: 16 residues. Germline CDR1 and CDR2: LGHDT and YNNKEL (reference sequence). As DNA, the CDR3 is TGTGCCAGCAGCCAAGATTGGGGGCTTAGCACAGATACGCAGTATTTT. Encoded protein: CASSQDWGLSTDTQYF.

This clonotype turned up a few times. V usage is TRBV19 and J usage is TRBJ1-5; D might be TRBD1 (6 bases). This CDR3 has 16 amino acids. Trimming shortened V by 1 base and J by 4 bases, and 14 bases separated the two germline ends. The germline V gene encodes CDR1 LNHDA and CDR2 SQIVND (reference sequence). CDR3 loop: CASSIAEGGGNQPQHF. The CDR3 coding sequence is TGTGCCAGTAGTATAGCGGAGGGGGGCGGGAATCAGCCCCAGCATTTT.

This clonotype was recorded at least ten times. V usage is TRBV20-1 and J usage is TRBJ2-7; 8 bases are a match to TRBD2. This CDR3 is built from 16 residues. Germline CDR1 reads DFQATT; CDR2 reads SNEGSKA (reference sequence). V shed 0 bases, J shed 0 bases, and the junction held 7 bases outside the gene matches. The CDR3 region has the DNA TGCAGTGCTAGAGATCCGGGAGGGCCAGTCTCCTACGAGCAGTACTTC. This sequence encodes CSARDPGGPVSYEQYF.

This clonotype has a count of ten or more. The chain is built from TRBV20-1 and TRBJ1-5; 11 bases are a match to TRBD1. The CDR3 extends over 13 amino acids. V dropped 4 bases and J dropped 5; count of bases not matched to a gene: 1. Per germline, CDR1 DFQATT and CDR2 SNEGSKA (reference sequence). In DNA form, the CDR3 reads TGCAGTGCTATGGGACAGGGGGATCAGCCCCAGCATTTT. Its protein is CSAMGQGDQPQHF.

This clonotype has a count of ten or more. The CDR3 loop is CSVVPGQGSTEAFF. CDR3 sequence (DNA): TGCAGCGTCGTCCCGGGACAGGGTTCCACTGAAGCTTTCTTT. The chain carries TRBV29-1 and TRBJ1-1; 9 bases align to TRBD1. Germline V lookup: CDR1 SQVTM, CDR2 ANQGSEA. The V gene end was trimmed by 6 bases and the J gene end by 4 bases; junction bases not matched to a gene: 9. The CDR3 contains 14 residues. Full variable domain (remainder filled in from reference TRBV29-1 and TRBJ1-1): SAVISQKPSRDICQRGTSLTIQCQVDSQVTMMFWYRQQPGQSLTLIATANQGSEATYESGFVIDKFPISRPNLTFSTLTVSNMSPEDSSIYLCSVVPGQGSTEAFFGQGTRLTVV.